A selection of T cell receptor beta chains follows, all from one sample in a study of vaccination effects on CD4 cells after COVID-19. Some clones are missing from TCRdb's copy, which holds only in-frame ones; the method was immunoSEQ multiplex PCR. This table has some 50,000 clones, over 60% appearing once. These receptors have no identified antigens. The sequencing here drew on CD4+ T cells from PBMCs cultured without peptide, taken after COVID-19 vaccination. These receptors all stem from a human donor who had a prior SARS-CoV-2 infection. CDR3s include the opening cysteine and the closing phenylalanine or tryptophan. D genes are given only for firm matches. Clone size is not always given. Where it is, it says once, few, many or a class for expanded clones.

clone size	D gene	V gene	J gene	CDR3 protein	CDR3 DNA
.	.	TRBV12-5	TRBJ2-7	CASGTDGYEQYF	TGTGCTAGTGGTACGGATGGATACGAGCAGTACTTC
.	.	TRBV2	TRBJ2-7	CASSDRGGEQYF	TGTGCCAGCAGCGATAGGGGGGGTGAGCAGTACTTC
few	TRBD1	TRBV29-1	TRBJ2-3	CSVEDRGRTDTQYF	TGCAGCGTTGAGGACAGGGGGCGCACAGATACGCAGTATTTT
.	.	TRBV19	TRBJ1-6	CASSIPAGSYNSPLHF	TGTGCCAGTAGTATTCCGGCAGGATCCTATAATTCACCCCTCCACTTT
.	.	TRBV5-1	TRBJ1-1	CASSLPTANTEAFF	TGCGCCAGCAGCTTACCGACGGCGAACACTGAAGCTTTCTTT
once	TRBD2	TRBV4-1	TRBJ2-3	CASSRTQSGGATDTQYF	TGCGCCAGCAGCCGTACCCAAAGCGGGGGGGCCACAGATACGCAGTATTTT
.	.	TRBV20-1	TRBJ2-5	CSARGGETQYF	TGCAGTGCTAGAGGTGGGGAGACCCAGTACTTC
once	.	TRBV7-2	TRBJ2-3	CASSLGLASTDTQYF	TGTGCCAGCAGCCTGGGACTGGCCTCCACAGATACGCAGTATTTT
.	.	TRBV9	TRBJ2-3	CASSRDQLDTQYF	TGTGCCAGCAGCCGGGACCAGCTCGATACGCAGTATTTT
.	TRBD1	TRBV19	TRBJ2-5	CASSDRVPFQETQYF	TGTGCCAGCTCAGACAGGGTACCCTTTCAAGAGACCCAGTACTTC
.	TRBD2	TRBV3-1/TRBV3-2	TRBJ2-3	CASSHGGGAGARDTQYF	TGTGCCAGCAGCCACGGTGGGGGAGCGGGGGCCAGGGATACGCAGTATTTT
.	TRBD1	TRBV2	TRBJ1-5	CASRGQANQPQHF	TGTGCCAGCAGAGGACAGGCTAATCAGCCCCAGCATTTT
.	TRBD1	TRBV19	TRBJ1-1	CASSQQGGDTEAFF	TGTGCCAGTAGCCAACAGGGGGGGGACACTGAAGCTTTCTTT
.	TRBD2	TRBV4-1	TRBJ2-3	CASSSSGGTTDTQYF	TGCGCCAGCAGCTCTAGCGGGGGGACCACAGATACGCAGTATTTT
.	TRBD1	TRBV6-2/TRBV6-3	TRBJ1-2	CASSSNRDRGLYGYTF	TGTGCCAGCAGTTCAAACCGGGACAGGGGCCTCTATGGCTACACCTTC
.	TRBD2	TRBV19	TRBJ2-5	CASSPREGRQETQYF	TGTGCCAGTAGTCCCCGGGAGGGAAGGCAAGAGACCCAGTACTTC
.	TRBD1	TRBV7-8	TRBJ1-2	CASTPGQGNYGYTF	TGTGCCAGTACTCCGGGACAGGGTAACTATGGCTACACCTTC
.	.	TRBV6-5	TRBJ1-1	CASTAPIAREAFF	TGTGCCAGCACCGCGCCAATTGCTCGGGAAGCTTTCTTT
once	TRBD1	TRBV28	TRBJ1-6	CASSLGGQRNSPLHF	TGTGCCAGCAGTTTGGGGGGACAGAGAAATTCACCCCTCCACTTT
.	.	TRBV2	TRBJ1-6	CASTRFSNSPLHF	TGTGCCAGCACCCGATTCTCAAATTCACCCCTCCACTTT
.	TRBD2	TRBV9	TRBJ2-5	CASSPGGAGETQYF	TGTGCCAGCAGCCCCGGGGGGGCCGGAGAGACCCAGTACTTC
.	TRBD1	TRBV5-1	TRBJ2-5	CASSFRQGGETQYF	TGCGCCAGCAGCTTTCGACAGGGCGGGGAGACCCAGTACTTC
few	.	TRBV7-3	TRBJ1-2	CASSPGPNYGYTF	TGTGCCAGCAGCCCGGGACCTAACTATGGCTACACCTTC
.	.	TRBV19	TRBJ1-5	CASSIVRRRDQPQHF	TGTGCCAGTAGTATAGTAAGACGGCGGGATCAGCCCCAGCATTTT
.	TRBD2	TRBV11-3	TRBJ2-1	CASSSGLAGANEQFF	TGTGCCAGCAGCTCAGGACTAGCGGGGGCGAATGAGCAGTTCTTC
.	.	TRBV5-3	TRBJ2-7	CARTSSHGGSSTELDEQYF	TGTGCCAGAACCTCCAGCCACGGGGGATCTAGTACGGAGTTGGACGAGCAGTACTTC
.	.	TRBV6-2/TRBV6-3	TRBJ2-1	CASSYLRYEQFF	TGTGCCAGCAGTTACCTCCGGTATGAGCAGTTCTTC
few	.	TRBV6-7	TRBJ1-5	CASRRTSLTQHF	TGTGCCAGCAGGCGGACCAGCCTAACGCAGCATTTT
.	.	TRBV2	TRBJ1-2	CASRKGDTRLGYGYTF	TGTGCCAGCAGGAAAGGGGACACCCGGCTCGGGTATGGCTACACCTTC